The 25 T cell receptor beta chains reported below all come from one sample, sequenced in a study of blood T cell repertoires in COVID-19. TCRdb's table, derived via immunoSEQ multiplex PCR, lists solely in-frame clones and lacks some. The sample includes a few hundred thousand clones, 80% to 90% of them seen just once. Sequencing input: PBMCs or T cells enriched from blood (not recorded which). The receptors stem from a woman younger than 30 in a cohort exposed to, infected with or recovered from COVID-19 (not recorded which).

V usage is TRBV11-2 and J usage is TRBJ2-7; 7 bases align to TRBD2. The CDR3 is 15 residues long. J gave up 6 bases and V 5 bases, and 13 bases lay outside the gene matches. Germline CDR1 SGHAT, CDR2 FQNNGV. The CDR3 nucleotides read TGTGCCAGCAGCAACCCGGGGCGGGAGCCTTTCGAGCAGTACTTC. It specifies CASSNPGREPFEQYF.

V gene TRBV11-3 combines with J gene TRBJ2-7; a weak D match, TRBD2 (5 bases). The CDR3 is 17 amino acids. V lost 5 bases, J lost 1 base, and 21 bases lay in between. Per germline, CDR1 SGHNT and CDR2 YENEEA. CDR3 coding DNA: TGTGCCAGCAGCCCAGGAGGCTTAGGGAACACTTCCTACGAGCAGTACTTC. Residues: CASSPGGLGNTSYEQYF.

The V and J genes are TRBV9 and TRBJ1-1, with 8 bases identical to TRBD1. Trimming removed 3 bases from V and 4 bases from J; junction bases left unmatched: 8. The CDR3 length is 15 residues. CDR1 and CDR2 (germline): SGDLS, YYNGEE. Here the CDR3 reads CASSATTGAGTEAFF. The CDR3 DNA reads TGTGCCAGCAGCGCTACGACAGGGGCCGGCACTGAAGCTTTCTTT.

The chain joins TRBV7-6 to TRBJ1-4, with 7 bases fitting TRBD1. The CDR3 is 15 residues long. The trim removed 2 bases at V and 4 bases at J, leaving 4 bases unmatched. Germline V gene sequence: CDR1 SGHVS, CDR2 FNYEAQ. CDR3 nucleotides: TGTGCCAGCAGCTTAACAGGGGAGGATAATGAAAAACTGTTTTTT. Its translation: CASSLTGEDNEKLFF.

The V gene is TRBV13, the J gene TRBJ1-1, with 8 bases aligning to TRBD1. The germline V gene encodes CDR1 PRHDT and CDR2 FYEKMQ (reference sequence). J lost 0 bases, V lost 5 bases, and 8 bases had no gene match. This CDR3 has 16 residues. CDR3 sequence: CASSPYRGGMNTEAFF. Here the CDR3 DNA reads TGTGCCAGCAGCCCCTACAGGGGGGGGATGAACACTGAAGCTTTCTTT.

CDR3 in DNA: TGTGCCAGCAGCGGAGGATTTTACAATGAGCAGTTCTTC. Protein: CASSGGFYNEQFF. This rearrangement joins TRBV12-3 or TRBV12-4 to TRBJ2-1; maybe TRBD2 (5 bases). The CDR3 spans 13 residues. The germline V and J ends were trimmed by 6 bases and 4 bases, with 10 bases remaining between them.

The chain uses TRBV7-8 and TRBJ1-5, with 9 nucleotides matching TRBD1. This CDR3 region has 15 residues. V lost 2 bases to trimming and J lost 3 bases; unmatched junction nucleotides: 2. Germline CDR1 reads SGHVS; CDR2 reads FQNEAQ. The CDR3 DNA sequence: TGTGCCAGCAGCTTACGGGACAGGGACAATCAGCCCCAGCATTTT. It specifies CASSLRDRDNQPQHF.

The V gene is TRBV7-2, the J gene TRBJ2-5; D might be TRBD1 (5 bases). Germline V lookup: CDR1 SGHTA, CDR2 FQGNSA. The CDR3 is made up of 15 amino acids. V was shortened by 5 bases and J by 2 bases, with 15 bases between the two germline ends. This chain's CDR3 is CASSEGPGRQETQYF. The CDR3 nucleotides read TGTGCCAGCAGCGAAGGTCCAGGGCGGCAAGAGACCCAGTACTTC.

The gene calls are TRBV14 and TRBJ2-1; 8 bases map to TRBD1. With V trimmed by 3 bases and J by 2 bases, 6 bases remained unmatched. Germline CDR1 is SGHDN and CDR2 is FVKESK. The CDR3 is 16 residues long. This CDR3 is CASSHLGQGPYNEQFF. The CDR3 DNA sequence: TGTGCCAGCAGCCACCTTGGACAGGGCCCCTACAATGAGCAGTTCTTC. Filled out from reference TRBV14 and TRBJ2-1, the complete variable domain reads EAGVTQFPSHSVIEKGQTVTLRCDPISGHDNLYWYRRVMGKEIKFLLHFVKESKQDESGMPNNRFLAERTGGTYSTLKVQPAELEDSGVYFCASSHLGQGPYNEQFFGPGTRLTVL.

The chain carries TRBV15 and TRBJ2-6; tentatively, D is TRBD2 (5 bases). V lost 5 bases, J lost 0 bases, and 14 bases lay in between. The CDR3 has 17 residues. Per germline, CDR1 LNHNV and CDR2 YYDKDF (reference sequence). CDR3 sequence (DNA): TGTGCCACCAGCGGGGAGAGACTGGGCTCTGGGGCCAACGTCCTGACTTTC. Its protein product is CATSGERLGSGANVLTF.

The chain couples TRBV4-2 to TRBJ1-2; TRBD1 is a possible D gene (5 bases). The length of the CDR3 is 15 residues. Germline V gene sequence: CDR1 LGHNA, CDR2 YNFKEQ. V was clipped by 0 bases and J by 2 bases, with 10 bases between them. In DNA, the CDR3 is TGTGCCAGCAGCCAAGACCCCAGACAGAACTATGGCTACACCTTC. This sequence encodes CASSQDPRQNYGYTF.

This clone occurred once. V usage is TRBV28 and J usage is TRBJ2-7; 9 positions agree with TRBD1. J was trimmed by 5 bases and V by 8 bases; bases with no gene match: 13. Germline loops: CDR1 MDHEN, CDR2 SYDVKM. This CDR3 spans 15 amino acids. The CDR3 loop reads CASYTLRDRANEQYF. In DNA, the CDR3 is TGTGCCAGCTACACTCTCCGGGACAGGGCGAACGAGCAGTACTTC.

The rearrangement links TRBV15 to TRBJ2-7, with D unclear. This CDR3 has 13 residues. The germline V and J ends were trimmed by 0 bases and 1 base, with 4 bases remaining between them. Per the germline V gene, CDR1 is LNHNV and CDR2 is YYDKDF (reference sequence). The CDR3 sequence is CATSRDHSYEQYF. CDR3 nucleotides: TGTGCCACCAGCAGAGATCATTCCTACGAGCAGTACTTC.

This clone was recorded once. The V and J genes are TRBV9 and TRBJ2-7, with D maybe TRBD2 (6 bases). From germline, CDR1 is SGDLS and CDR2 YYNGEE. V lost 3 bases to trimming and J lost 4 bases, with 20 bases between them. The CDR3 runs to 16 residues. CDR3 in amino acids: CASSALSSGLLYEQYF. The CDR3, as DNA: TGTGCCAGCAGCGCACTCAGTAGCGGACTCCTATACGAGCAGTACTTC. Full variable domain (outside the CDR3, taken from reference TRBV9 and TRBJ2-7): DSGVTQTPKHLITATGQRVTLRCSPRSGDLSVYWYQQSLDQGLQFLIQYYNGEERAKGNILERFSAQQFPDLHSELNLSSLELGDSALYFCASSALSSGLLYEQYFGPGTRLTVT.

This rearrangement joins TRBV4-2 to TRBJ2-7, with 11 nucleotides matching TRBD2. The germline V gene has CDR1 LGHNA and CDR2 YNFKEQ. Trimming cost V 0 bases and J 2 bases; bases outside gene matches: 6. The CDR3 consists of 17 residues. CDR3 nucleotide sequence: TGTGCCAGCAGCCAAGATACTAGCGGGGGCCTCACCTACGAGCAGTACTTC. Protein sequence: CASSQDTSGGLTYEQYF.

This rearrangement joins TRBV5-1 to TRBJ2-7; 10 bases are shared with TRBD1. CDR3 length equals 15 residues. The germline V gene encodes CDR1 SGHRS and CDR2 YFSETQ. The V segment lost 4 bases and the J segment 4 bases; nucleotides outside the gene matches: 8. CDR3 sequence (DNA): TGCGCCAGCAGCACCGGGACAGGGGAAATATACGAGCAGTACTTC. The encoded protein is CASSTGTGEIYEQYF. The full variable domain, in which reference TRBV5-1 and TRBJ2-7 provide the parts outside the CDR3, is KAGVTQTPRYLIKTRGQQVTLSCSPISGHRSVSWYQQTPGQGLQFLFEYFSETQRNKGNFPGRFSGRQFSNSRSEMNVSTLELGDSALYLCASSTGTGEIYEQYFGPGTRLTVT.

The chain joins TRBV5-6 to TRBJ1-3; D is ambiguous. Per the germline V gene, CDR1 is SGHDT and CDR2 is YYEEEE. CDR3 size: 12 residues. The V and J ends lost 1 base and 4 bases respectively, with 3 bases between them. DNA for the CDR3: TGTGCCAGCAGCTTGCTCGGAAACACCATATATTTT. Its protein product is CASSLLGNTIYF.

CDR3 residues: CASSQDSDNEKLFF. CDR3 nucleotide sequence: TGTGCCAGTAGCCAAGACAGTGATAATGAAAAACTGTTTTTT. J is TRBJ1-4 and V is TRBV19; the D gene is possibly TRBD1 (5 bases). CDR1 and CDR2 from the germline V gene are LNHDA and SQIVND (reference sequence). This CDR3 is built from 14 residues. V lost 6 bases, J lost 4 bases, and 12 bases lay in between. Looking up the rest from reference TRBV19 and TRBJ1-4 gives the full variable domain: DGGITQSPKYLFRKEGQNVTLSCEQNLNHDAMYWYRQDPGQGLRLIYYSQIVNDFQKGDIAEGYSVSREKKESFPLTVTSAQKNPTAFYLCASSQDSDNEKLFFGSGTQLSVL.

This clone has just one count. This chain links TRBV19 with TRBJ1-1; no clear D gene. The CDR3 runs 12 residues. V was trimmed by 3 bases and J by 11 bases, leaving 13 bases between them. CDR1 and CDR2 (germline): LNHDA, SQIVND (reference sequence). CDR3 in amino acids: CASSIGSTEAFF. The CDR3 coding sequence is TGTGCCAGTAGTATCGGGAGCACGGAGGCTTTCTTT.

The rearrangement joins TRBV12-5 to TRBJ1-2; tentative D call: TRBD1 (6 bases). The CDR3 has 16 amino acids. Per the germline V gene, CDR1 is LGHNT and CDR2 is FRNRAP. The V gene lost 6 bases and the J gene lost 7 bases, with 24 bases spanning the gap. The CDR3 here is CASGKQGPTGPFGYTF. The CDR3 DNA sequence: TGTGCTAGTGGCAAACAGGGCCCGACCGGGCCTTTTGGCTACACCTTC.

This clone was seen a handful of times. This chain connects TRBV2 to TRBJ1-1; D remains unclear. V lost 8 bases, J lost 1 base, and 11 bases lay in between. The CDR3 totals 13 residues. Per the germline V gene, CDR1 is SNHLY and CDR2 is FYNNEI. The CDR3 is CASAEGPNTEAFF. The CDR3 bases are TGTGCCAGCGCTGAAGGGCCGAACACTGAAGCTTTCTTT.

This chain connects TRBV7-3 to TRBJ2-2, with 7 bases fitting TRBD1. The CDR3 has 15 amino acids. From germline, CDR1 is SGHTA and CDR2 FQGTGA. Trimming removed 1 base from V and 3 bases from J; junction bases left unmatched: 2. CDR3 sequence reads: CASSLRGQYTGELFF. CDR3 DNA: TGTGCCAGCAGCTTAAGGGGACAGTACACCGGGGAGCTGTTTTTT.

This chain joins TRBV7-8 and TRBJ1-2; no clear D. Germline loops: CDR1 SGHVS, CDR2 FQNEAQ. Deletions cut 4 bases from V and 3 bases from J, with 3 bases between. The CDR3 extends over 11 amino acids. The CDR3 here is CASSSDYGYTF. CDR3 in DNA: TGTGCCAGCAGCTCGGACTATGGCTACACCTTC.

The chain employs TRBV5-1 and TRBJ2-2; D perhaps matches TRBD2 (6 bases). Trimming cost V 4 bases and J 4 bases, with 17 bases left between them. The germline gives CDR1 SGHRS, CDR2 YFSETQ. CDR3 length equals 16 residues. Here the CDR3 DNA reads TGCGCCAGCAGCCTTAGACTAGGGAGAGCCACCGGGGAGCTGTTTTTT. It encodes CASSLRLGRATGELFF.

V gene TRBV29-1 combines with J gene TRBJ1-1; a weak D match, TRBD1 (6 bases). The germline CDR1 and CDR2 sequences are SQVTM and ANQGSEA. The CDR3 sequence is 17 residues long. Deletions cut 3 bases from V and 0 bases from J, with 20 bases between. CDR3 amino acids: CSVEGGTFTGMNTEAFF. The CDR3 DNA reads TGCAGCGTTGAGGGCGGAACCTTTACAGGGATGAACACTGAAGCTTTCTTT.